Each of the 2 T cell receptor beta chains below was sequenced from the same sample in a study of T cells expressing NK-cell markers. TCRdb reprocessed the 5' RACE reads and keeps a single row for each CDR3 protein, giving no DNA. The listing records about 150,000 distinct CDR3 sequences. Sample: blood T cells: a sorted CD56 or NKG2C T cell subset, CD4+ or CD8+ T cells, or bulk PBMC T cells (not recorded which). The receptors were gathered from a woman aged 45 to 65 in good health.

The V call is TRBV11-2, the J call TRBJ2-3; no DNA is available, so the TRBD1 call from TCRdb remains unchecked. Germline V lookup: CDR1 SGHAT, CDR2 FQNNGV. CDR3 length: 14 residues. The CDR3: CASSSVDRQDTQYF.

The V and J genes are TRBV12-3 or TRBV12-4 and TRBJ2-1; the TCRdb call, TRBD2, lacks DNA for checking. The CDR3 covers 12 residues. Here the CDR3 reads CASSFLGSEQFF.